This TCR beta chain was sequenced during a study of T cell clonality in common variable immunodeficiency. Study-wide points: Reportedly, TCR beta sequences from common variable immunodeficiency showed fewer deletions and N-nucleotide insertions.

Clones were sequenced by immunoSEQ multiplex PCR, and TCRdb holds only the in-frame ones, with some missing. Listed here are more than 55,000 clones without any singletons, the top ten holding about 0.85%. At least ten counts were recorded for this clone. Its specificity is not known. Read coverage stops 3 residues before the CDR3 terminus; the germline J gene supplies the remainder. This CDR3 region has 14 residues. Trimming left V 2 bases short and J 4 bases short, with 9 bases between. Germline assignment: CDR1 SGHTA and CDR2 FQGNSA. The chain has TRBV7-2 and TRBJ1-3; possible D gene TRBD1, 5 bases. The sample consisted of peripheral blood mononuclear cells. The sequence derives from a person aged 18-70 years in good health. The covered CDR3 bases are TGTGCCAGCAGCTTAATCGGGGGAGGAAACACC. Translated, it gives CASSLIGGGNT. The complete CDR3 sequence is CASSLIGGGNTIYF. Full variable domain (rest looked up from reference TRBV7-2 and TRBJ1-3): GAGVSQSPSNKVTEKGKDVELRCDPISGHTALYWYRQSLGQGLEFLIYFQGNSAPDKSGLPSDRFSAERTGGSVSTLTIQRTQQEDSAVYLCASSLIGGGNTIYFGEGSWLTVV.